The present entry profiles one T cell receptor (beta chain) with its context. What it binds is unknown. The sort gate was single viable CD3+CD4+CD8-CD45RO+ cells for memory CD4+ T cells. Serostatus was set by detecting CMV pp150, pp28, p38, p52 IgG. Positive selection with CD4 microbeads enriched total CD4+ T cells. Trimming pared 0 bases from V and 2 bases from J, leaving 12 bases between. Germline CDR1 SGHTA, CDR2 FQGNSA. This CDR3 has 16 residues. This sample is drawn from a study of memory CD4+ T cells and cytomegalovirus serostatus. Across the whole study: Of the healthy Belgian adults, several were CMV seropositive and about two dozen seronegative.

Whole-study results and caveats: Of approximately 160 reported CMV TCRbeta sequences, about 67 were found in memory CD4+ repertoires.

Assay: immunoSEQ multiplex PCR; the TCRdb copy retains only in-frame clones and omits some. The sample lists fewer than 35,000 clones, about 80% seen once, with around 0.99% in the top ten. The source material was memory CD4+ T cells from blood. V usage is TRBV7-2 and J usage is TRBJ2-3; D is unresolved. The TCR was taken from an adult in good health and CMV-seronegative. For the CDR3, the DNA is TGTGCCAGCAGCTTAGCTGGTGGATCGCTCACAGATACGCAGTATTTT. It specifies CASSLAGGSLTDTQYF.